Presented here are 10 T cell receptor beta chains from one specimen sequenced in a study of blood T cell repertoires in COVID-19. The data were produced by immunoSEQ multiplex PCR, yet TCRdb's version contains in-frame clones alone and is incomplete. The sample holds hundreds of thousands of clones, 75% to 90% seen once. The specimen sequenced was peripheral blood. These TCRs come from a woman aged 30 to 39 with active or convalescent COVID-19.

V is TRBV5-1 and J is TRBJ1-1; 8 bases line up with TRBD1. The germline V gene has CDR1 SGHRS and CDR2 YFSETQ. V gave up 4 bases and J gave up 6 bases; unmatched junction bases: 8. The CDR3 consists of 14 residues. The CDR3 sequence: CASSQGQVNAEAFF. DNA for the CDR3: TGCGCCAGCAGCCAGGGACAGGTCAACGCTGAAGCTTTCTTT.

This sequence joins TRBV6-2 or TRBV6-3 and TRBJ2-7; unclear D gene. Per germline, CDR1 MNHEY and CDR2 SVGEGT. V lost 4 bases, J lost 4 bases, and 11 bases lay in between. The CDR3 has 13 residues. The CDR3 region is CASSSARGYEQYF. In nucleotides, the CDR3 is TGTGCCAGCAGTTCGGCGCGAGGTTACGAGCAGTACTTC.

V is TRBV7-6 and J is TRBJ2-3, with 9 bases fitting TRBD2. J was trimmed by 1 base and V by 4 bases; bases with no gene match: 3. Germline CDR1 and CDR2: SGHVS and FNYEAQ. This CDR3 comprises 15 residues. For the CDR3, the DNA is TGTGCCAGCAGCTCCTTAGCGGGAGGCACAGATACGCAGTATTTT. Translating it yields CASSSLAGGTDTQYF.

V and J are TRBV12-3 or TRBV12-4 and TRBJ1-2, with a tentative D call TRBD1 (5 bases). The CDR3 length is 13 residues. V lost 5 bases, J lost 8 bases, and 15 bases lay in between. The CDR3 protein is CASSMGGFDGYTF. The CDR3, as DNA: TGTGCCAGCAGTATGGGGGGATTTGACGGCTACACCTTC.

V is TRBV19 and J is TRBJ2-7; maybe TRBD2 (5 bases). Between the trimmed V and J ends, which lost 2 bases and 2 bases, there was a span of 16 bases. Germline CDR1 and CDR2: LNHDA and SQIVND (reference sequence). CDR3 length equals 16 residues. As DNA, the CDR3 is TGTGCCAGTAGTATAACGGGCCTAGCCACTCCCTACGAGCAGTACTTC. This sequence encodes CASSITGLATPYEQYF.

The V gene is TRBV27, the J gene TRBJ2-3, with 8 bases that match TRBD1. CDR1 and CDR2 (germline): MNHEY, SMNVEV (reference sequence). V lost 2 bases, J lost 0 bases, and 1 base stayed unmatched. The CDR3 sequence is 15 residues long. The CDR3 reads CASSLGTGSTDTQYF. CDR3 in DNA: TGTGCCAGCAGTTTAGGGACAGGAAGCACAGATACGCAGTATTTT.

This clone showed up just once. The chain has TRBV29-1 and TRBJ2-3; 8 nucleotides agree with TRBD2. The CDR3 is 13 amino acids. Trimming cost V 4 bases and J 6 bases; bases outside gene matches: 6. The germline gives CDR1 SQVTM, CDR2 ANQGSEA. CDR3 nucleotides: TGCAGCGTTGTGTTAGCGGGACACGATACGCAGTATTTT. It specifies CSVVLAGHDTQYF.

The chain couples TRBV27 to TRBJ1-5; a possible D gene is TRBD1 (6 bases). The CDR3 length is 16 residues. V lost 4 bases, J lost 1 base, and 14 bases lay in between. CDR1 and CDR2 from the germline V gene are MNHEY and SMNVEV (reference sequence). CDR3 sequence (DNA): TGTGCCAGCAGTTCCCACAGGGTGGGGAGCAATCAGCCCCAGCATTTT. Protein product: CASSSHRVGSNQPQHF.

The chain couples TRBV11-1 to TRBJ1-4, with a possible D match to TRBD1 (6 bases). The CDR3 has 16 amino acids. Germline assignment: CDR1 SGHAT and CDR2 FQDESV (reference sequence). The V end lost 4 bases, the J end lost 7 bases, and 19 bases lay between the germline ends. The CDR3 here is CASSSYGQLVSEKLFF. CDR3 nucleotide sequence: TGTGCCAGCAGCTCATACGGACAGCTGGTATCTGAAAAACTGTTTTTT.

The rearrangement links TRBV4-1 to TRBJ1-5; TRBD1 matches 8 bases. This CDR3 is built from 14 residues. J was trimmed by 3 bases and V by 5 bases; bases with no gene match: 3. Germline lookup yields CDR1 MGHRA and CDR2 YSYEKL. CDR3 nucleotide sequence: TGCGCCAGCAGCTGGACAGGGAACAATCAGCCCCAGCATTTT. Protein product: CASSWTGNNQPQHF.